This is a list of T cell receptor beta chains from one sample in a study of control samples from healthy donors and cancer patients. Sequencing was performed with immunoSEQ multiplex PCR; in TCRdb, only in-frame clones are kept and a portion is missing. The sample has fewer than 200,000 clones, more than 80% seen once; the top ten hold approximately 1.4%. Source material: blood. The receptors originated from a man between 25 and 39 years old in good health. Each CDR3 is given with its conserved first and last residue. A D gene is named only where the DNA matches it firmly.

-	TRBV6-5	TRBJ2-1	CASSYGSSASYNEQFF
-	TRBV7-9	TRBJ1-2	CASRPGTEAGYTF
-	TRBV15	TRBJ2-5	CATSRDGSRGETQYF
-	TRBV30	TRBJ1-2	CAWSVTGYGYTF
-	TRBV6-2/TRBV6-3	TRBJ2-7	CASSSDKTYEQYF
-	TRBV2	TRBJ1-2	CASSEALGGANGYTF
-	TRBV12-3/TRBV12-4	TRBJ2-5	CASSYYQETQYF
-	TRBV19	TRBJ2-1	CASSLYNEQFF
-	TRBV10-2	TRBJ1-5	CASSESTGQPQHF
TRBD1	TRBV5-1	TRBJ2-4	CASSLAGGRGQDIQYF
TRBD1	TRBV7-2	TRBJ1-2	CASSLGQGDYGYTF
TRBD2	TRBV5-1	TRBJ2-2	CASSGTTNTGELFF
-	TRBV7-2	TRBJ1-1	CASSAKLNTEAFF
TRBD1	TRBV29-1	TRBJ1-2	CSVAGDSLPYGYTF
-	TRBV24-1	TRBJ2-1	CATPPSWVPSNEQFF
-	TRBV5-4	TRBJ1-1	CATGRLPNTEAFF
-	TRBV28	TRBJ1-2	CASSPGAIGGYTF
TRBD1	TRBV5-1	TRBJ1-1	CASSRERGLNTEAFF
TRBD1	TRBV4-3	TRBJ1-6	CASSQDLYGPGQKNSPLHF
TRBD1	TRBV30	TRBJ2-5	CAWSTGGAETQYF
-	TRBV5-6	TRBJ2-3	CASSLGLWTSTDTQYF
TRBD1	TRBV18	TRBJ2-7	CASSPPGQGYEQYF
TRBD1	TRBV27	TRBJ1-5	CASSMLTGANQPQHF
-	TRBV10-2	TRBJ1-4	CASEDPAVEKLFF
-	TRBV6-5	TRBJ2-2	CAITGTYANTGELFF
-	TRBV30	TRBJ1-1	CAWRGKAEAFF
TRBD2	TRBV5-1	TRBJ2-1	CASSLLAGANNEQFF
-	TRBV4-3	TRBJ2-7	CASSQGQRTHAYEQYF
TRBD1	TRBV10-3	TRBJ1-2	CAISGSGGEGYTF
TRBD1	TRBV19	TRBJ2-6	CASSPDRGHGANVLTF
TRBD1	TRBV4-3	TRBJ1-4	CASSQNGQGGEKLFF
TRBD2	TRBV25-1	TRBJ2-3	CASSGIRTSAGTDTQYF
TRBD1	TRBV27	TRBJ2-7	CASSLSLGQIPYEQYF
-	TRBV6-5	TRBJ2-1	CASSSDTYNEQFF
TRBD2	TRBV4-3	TRBJ2-7	CASSQTSGGYEQYF
-	TRBV19	TRBJ1-4	CASSVTVTNEKLFF
TRBD1	TRBV27	TRBJ1-4	CASSPGQGTNEKLFF
-	TRBV18	TRBJ2-3	CASSDTDTQYF
-	TRBV12-3/TRBV12-4	TRBJ2-1	CASSFSGANEQFF
-	TRBV27	TRBJ2-7	CASSPLAVASYEQYF
-	TRBV15	TRBJ2-5	CATSRRSGGVGETQYF
-	TRBV5-1	TRBJ2-6	CASSLEAGANVLTF
-	TRBV7-2	TRBJ2-7	CASSLGGVGGSYEQYF
-	TRBV19	TRBJ1-1	CASGRGGNTEAFF
-	TRBV9	TRBJ1-2	CASSGLSFYGYTF
-	TRBV27	TRBJ2-7	CASSLSPSHEPSYEQYF
-	TRBV19	TRBJ2-1	CASSITTPYNEQFF
-	TRBV3-1/TRBV3-2	TRBJ2-5	CASSPRNFQETQYF
-	TRBV27	TRBJ1-1	CASLSVGAGTEAFF